This TCR beta chain was captured in a study of T cell repertoires in cytomegalovirus infection (dated by TCRdb to about 2019). Turning to the overall study: The peptide stimulations were aimed at well-studied HLA-B-restricted epitopes as well as recently identified HLA-C-restricted CMV epitopes, whose presentation resists viral immunomodulation. Donor HLA type was relevant to the analysis, because carriage of CMV infection together with the matching HLA type was indicated by public TCR beta signatures.

Overall study results and their limits: Carriers of CMV infection plus the relevant HLA type were discriminated by the cumulative frequency of public TCR beta family members in the study cohort and in an independent roughly 380-donor cohort. In the ex vivo response, HLA-C-restricted CMV-specific TCR beta clonotypes were dominant, and in two of eight donors the single most frequent clonotype came from this HLA-C-restricted group.

The CDR3 holds 15 amino acids from the cysteine to the phenylalanine. Only the CDR3 DNA is retained, 45 bases long and in frame from the first base. The junction carries 13 bases between V and J, which are trimmed by 4 bases and 2 bases respectively. Interpreted using the paper, the treatment or condition label stands for: in vitro stimulation with specific CMV peptide epitopes to enrich CMV-specific T cells. The listed sequencing device is Illumina HiSeq 1500. TCRdb took the public reads, trimmed them with fastp at Q25, ran MiXCR for clone calling and kept in-frame beta chains. Rows with a matching CDR3 protein are joined into one entry that keeps the most common DNA and genes. This sample is represented by approximately 470,000 distinct CDR3 sequences; about 39% of them were singletons. The leading ten clones occupy about 39% of the sample. A note on this clonotype: Its target antigen remains unknown. No quality values exist for individual bases; no much larger clone is one base distant.

Sequenced material: cultured PBMCs, taken from culture after CMV antigen stimulation. In this chain, TRBV12-3 or TRBV12-4 is recombined with TRBJ2-3; the D gene is perhaps TRBD2, on 5 matching bases. The source is a human donor in good health (CMV status not recorded). Some clones in this sample may be carry-over from other donors' samples. The DNA sequence follows: TGTGCCAGCAGTTCCGGGATAGGAGTCACAGATACGCAGTATTTT. This encodes CASSSGIGVTDTQYF.